The 21 T cell receptor beta chains below come from one sample, sequenced in a study of CD8+CD57+ T cells in acquired aplastic anemia. Template material for TCR beta VDJ and CDR3 profiling consisted of genomic DNA. MiXCR, applied by TCRdb to the reads, yields one record per CDR3 protein. The table records about 62,000 distinct CDR3 sequences, under 55% of them present only once. Sequenced sample: sorted CD4+, CD8+, or CD8+CD57+ T cells (not recorded which) from PBMCs. The receptors originated from a human donor in good health, serving as a control.

The chain is built from TRBV5-5 and TRBJ1-2; the D is unclear. CDR1 is SGHKS and CDR2 is YYEKEE in the germline V gene (reference sequence). This CDR3 spans 12 amino acids. The V gene lost 2 bases and the J gene lost 7 bases, with 9 bases spanning the gap. CDR3 region: CASSFVMAGYTF. In DNA form, the CDR3 reads TGTGCCAGCAGCTTTGTGATGGCTGGCTACACCTTC.

This clonotype came up many times. This chain uses TRBV5-1 with TRBJ2-7, with TRBD1 identical over 7 bases. CDR1 SGHRS and CDR2 YFSETQ come from the germline V gene. Germline trimming cut 0 bases from V and 2 bases from J; bases unmatched to any gene: 8. The CDR3 totals 16 residues. CDR3 amino acids: CASSLAIGTATYEQYF. In nucleotides, the CDR3 is TGCGCCAGCAGCTTGGCCATAGGGACAGCTACCTACGAGCAGTACTTC.

This clonotype occurred once. The rearrangement links TRBV24-1 to TRBJ2-1; tentative D call: TRBD1 (6 bases). The CDR3 contains 13 residues. Germline loops: CDR1 KGHDR, CDR2 SFDVKD. Trimming took off 3 bases at V and 9 bases at J, with 11 bases between the two ends. The CDR3: CATSDPGHTEQFF. In DNA form, the CDR3 reads TGTGCCACCAGTGATCCGGGACACACTGAGCAGTTCTTC.

Ten or more counts support this clonotype. This chain connects TRBV3-1 to TRBJ2-3; 10 nucleotides align to TRBD2. Per the germline V gene, CDR1 is LGHDT and CDR2 is YNNKEL (reference sequence). The CDR3 runs to 15 residues. V was clipped by 4 bases and J by 4 bases; unmatched bases: 5. CDR3 protein: CASSRGTSVPDTQYF. In DNA, the CDR3 is TGTGCCAGCAGCCGAGGGACTAGCGTCCCAGATACGCAGTATTTT.

Ten or more counts support this clonotype. The chain combines TRBV19 with TRBJ2-7; the D gene is possibly TRBD2 (5 bases). Germline V CDR1 and CDR2: LNHDA, SQIVND (reference sequence). The CDR3 has 13 amino acids. V lost 2 bases to trimming and J lost 0 bases, with 5 bases between them. In DNA, the CDR3 is TGTGCCAGTAGTATAACTAGCTCCTACGAGCAGTACTTC. This encodes CASSITSSYEQYF.

This clonotype was found many times. The chain carries TRBV20-1 and TRBJ2-7; D may be TRBD2 (5 bases). Trimming took 5 bases from V and 2 from J, leaving 16 bases between them. The CDR3 is 14 amino acids. Germline CDR1 reads DFQATT; CDR2 reads SNEGSKA (reference sequence). In DNA, the CDR3 is TGCAGTGCTTCGCGGGCGGTAGGGACCTACGAGCAGTACTTC. This codes for CSASRAVGTYEQYF.

Comment on this clonotype: One end of the junction is discordant with germline, which a read error may explain. The J gene is TRBJ1-5, the V gene TRBV12-3 or TRBV12-4; D ambiguous. This CDR3 has 13 amino acids. The DNA for the CDR3 is TGTGCCAGCACCCTCACGAGCGATCAGTCCCAGCATTTT. Protein product: CASTLTSDQSQHF.

Remarks on this clonotype: This could be a read error, since a much larger clone is one nucleotide away. The CDR3 DNA follows: TGTGCCAGCAGTTTGAGTTGGGGAAATCAGCCCCAGTATTTT. Its translation: CASSLSWGNQPQYF. The V and J genes are TRBV28 and TRBJ1-5; no clear D. The DNA end lines up better with TRBJ2-3; the J call may be wrong. This CDR3 contains 14 residues. Looked up from germline, CDR1 is MDHEN and CDR2 is SYDVKM.

This chain joins TRBV11-1 and TRBJ2-1; TRBD1 matches 7 bases. Germline V gene sequence: CDR1 SGHAT, CDR2 FQDESV (reference sequence). The junction had 8 bases not matched to a gene; V was cut back by 8 bases and J by 4 bases. The length of the CDR3 is 14 residues. The CDR3 protein is CASAPGTEYNEQFF. The CDR3 DNA sequence: TGTGCCAGCGCACCAGGGACAGAATACAATGAGCAGTTCTTC. The whole variable domain, filled in from reference TRBV11-1 and TRBJ2-1, reads EAEVAQSPRYKITEKSQAVAFWCDPISGHATLYWYRQILGQGPELLVQFQDESVVDDSQLPKDRFSAERLKGVDSTLKIQPAELGDSAMYLCASAPGTEYNEQFFGPGTRLTVL.

The CDR3 loop is CASRPSQGAANQPQHF. In DNA form, the CDR3 reads TGTGCCAGTAGGCCTTCCCAGGGGGCGGCAAATCAGCCCCAGCATTTT. The V call is TRBV19, the J call TRBJ1-5; TRBD1 matches at 8 bases. The junction had 11 bases not matched to a gene; V was cut back by 6 bases and J by 4 bases. This CDR3 has 16 residues. From germline, CDR1 is LNHDA and CDR2 SQIVND (reference sequence).

As concerns this clonotype: An end of the junction does not agree with germline; a read error may underlie this. The V gene is TRBV24-1, the J gene TRBJ2-1; no clear D gene. The CDR3 has 15 residues. CDR1 is KGHDR and CDR2 is SFDVKD in the germline V gene. The CDR3 DNA sequence: TGTGCCTCCAGTGACCCTGGACCGGATTACAATGAGCAGTTCTTC. Translating it yields CASSDPGPDYNEQFF.

CDR3 nucleotides: TGTGCCAGCAGCGCCCTTCAGGGATACGAGCAGTACTTC. Translating gives CASSALQGYEQYF. The genes are TRBV7-2 and TRBJ2-7, with D perhaps matching TRBD1 (5 bases). The germline V gene has CDR1 SGHTA and CDR2 FQGNSA. The CDR3 has 13 amino acids. V was pared by 5 bases and J by 4 bases, with 12 bases between.

The chain couples TRBV5-2 to TRBJ2-7. TRBV5-2 has pseudogene status. This CDR3 comprises 12 residues. The CDR3, as DNA: TGTGCCAGCAGTAGCTTGGGGTCCGAGCAGTACTTC. This translates into CASSSLGSEQYF.

This clonotype was found many times. The V call is TRBV27, the J call TRBJ1-2; D gene unclear. The CDR3 is 14 amino acids. The germline V gene encodes CDR1 MNHEY and CDR2 SMNVEV (reference sequence). V shed 1 base and J shed 8 bases, with 14 bases lying between them. The CDR3 here is CASSLLSPESGYTF. DNA of the CDR3: TGTGCCAGCAGTTTATTAAGTCCCGAGTCGGGCTACACCTTC.

This clonotype has more than one count but fewer than ten. The chain has TRBV28 and TRBJ1-5, with 10 bases aligning to TRBD1. Trimming at V came to 5 bases and at J to 4 bases, leaving 8 bases not matched to a gene. CDR3 length: 16 residues. Germline V gene data show CDR1 as MDHEN and CDR2 as SYDVKM. The CDR3 coding sequence is TGTGCCAGCAGTCCAGACCGGGACAGGGGTAATCAGCCCCAGCATTTT. Translating gives CASSPDRDRGNQPQHF.

The table lists this clonotype with a count of one. The rearrangement joins TRBV10-3 to TRBJ1-3; D gene uncertain. With 4 bases removed from V and 7 bases from J, the gap between germline ends came to 14 bases. Germline V gene data show CDR1 as ENHRY and CDR2 as SYGVKD. This CDR3 contains 14 residues. Here the CDR3 DNA reads TGTGCCATCAGTGGAGACGCGGCCGCGAACACCATATATTTT. Protein: CAISGDAAANTIYF.

The CDR3: CASSVEAQGSYGYTF. The CDR3 nucleotides read TGTGCCAGCAGCGTAGAAGCGCAGGGGAGCTATGGCTACACCTTC. V and J are TRBV6-1 and TRBJ1-2; D possibly corresponds to TRBD1 (6 bases). The germline V and J ends were trimmed by 6 bases and 4 bases, with 18 bases remaining between them. In germline, CDR1 is MNHNS, CDR2 SASEGT. The CDR3 covers 15 residues.

The CDR3 is CASSVGGSNQPQHF. CDR3 nucleotides: TGTGCCAGCAGCGTAGGGGGTAGCAATCAGCCCCAGCATTTT. The rearrangement joins TRBV19 to TRBJ1-5; the D gene is possibly TRBD1 (6 bases). The CDR3 extends over 14 amino acids. Germline V lookup: CDR1 LNHDA, CDR2 SQIVND (reference sequence). Trimming took off 9 bases at V and 0 bases at J, with 12 bases between the two ends.

This clonotype is medium-sized (0.01 to 0.1%) by share. In nucleotides, the CDR3 is TGTGCCAGCATGGGGGGACAGGCTGGCTACACCTTC. This codes for CASMGGQAGYTF. The genes are TRBV2 and TRBJ1-2, with TRBD1 matching over 8 bases. Per the germline V gene, CDR1 is SNHLY and CDR2 is FYNNEI. V was pared by 7 bases and J by 7 bases, with 5 bases of the junction left unmatched. The CDR3 sequence is 12 residues long.

The chain has TRBV30 and TRBJ1-4; no clear D. The CDR3 spans 15 residues. Trimming removed 2 bases at V and 3 bases at J, with 13 bases between. Germline V gene data show CDR1 as GTSNPN and CDR2 as SVGIG (reference sequence). CDR3 coding DNA: TGTGCCTGGAGTCCCGGAGGGAGGTCTAATGAAAAACTGTTTTTT. Translation: CAWSPGGRSNEKLFF.

The chain carries TRBV24-1 and TRBJ2-3, with 7 positions matching TRBD2. The CDR3 runs 14 residues. J gave up 0 bases and V 12 bases, and 8 bases lay outside the gene matches. The germline CDR1 and CDR2 sequences are KGHDR and SFDVKD. The CDR3 sequence: CAAAASGSTDTQYF. The CDR3 DNA reads as TGTGCCGCGGCCGCTAGCGGAAGCACAGATACGCAGTATTTT.